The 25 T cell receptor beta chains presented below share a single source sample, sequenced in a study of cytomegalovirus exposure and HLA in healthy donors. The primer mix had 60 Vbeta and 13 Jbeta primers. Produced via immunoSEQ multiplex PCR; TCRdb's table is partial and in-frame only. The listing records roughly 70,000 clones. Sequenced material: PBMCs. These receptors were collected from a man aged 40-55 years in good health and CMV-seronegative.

The CDR3 loop is CASSETGNGLYGYTF. The DNA of the CDR3 is TGTGCCAGCAGTGAAACGGGGAACGGACTCTATGGCTACACCTTC. This chain links TRBV2 with TRBJ1-2; D gene uncertain. CDR3 length: 15 amino acids. In germline, CDR1 is SNHLY, CDR2 FYNNEI. The V end was cut by 2 bases, the J end by 4 bases, with 14 bases between.

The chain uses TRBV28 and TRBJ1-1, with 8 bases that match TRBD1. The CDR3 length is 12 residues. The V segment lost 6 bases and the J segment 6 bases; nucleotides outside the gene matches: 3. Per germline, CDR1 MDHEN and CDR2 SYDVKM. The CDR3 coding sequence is TGTGCCAGCAGCGGGGACAGGCCTGAAGCTTTCTTT. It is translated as CASSGDRPEAFF.

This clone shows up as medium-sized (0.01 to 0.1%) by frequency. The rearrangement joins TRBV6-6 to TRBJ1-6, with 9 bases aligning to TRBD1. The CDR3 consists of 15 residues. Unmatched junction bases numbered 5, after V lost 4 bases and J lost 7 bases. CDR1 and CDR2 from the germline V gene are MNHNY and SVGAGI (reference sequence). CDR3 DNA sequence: TGTGCCAGCAGTTCAACCGGACAGGGGAATTCACCCCTCCACTTT. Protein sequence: CASSSTGQGNSPLHF.

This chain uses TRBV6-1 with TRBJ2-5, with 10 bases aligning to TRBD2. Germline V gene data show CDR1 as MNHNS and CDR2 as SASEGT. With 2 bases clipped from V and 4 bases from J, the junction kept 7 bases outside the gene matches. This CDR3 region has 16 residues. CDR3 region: CASSERFSGGLETQYF. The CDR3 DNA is TGTGCCAGCAGTGAACGGTTTAGCGGGGGGTTAGAGACCCAGTACTTC.

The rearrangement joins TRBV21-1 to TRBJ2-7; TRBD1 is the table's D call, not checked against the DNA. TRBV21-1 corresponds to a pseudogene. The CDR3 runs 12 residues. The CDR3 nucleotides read TGTGCCAGAACAGGGGCGCACTACGAGCAGTACTTC. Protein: CARTGAHYEQYF.

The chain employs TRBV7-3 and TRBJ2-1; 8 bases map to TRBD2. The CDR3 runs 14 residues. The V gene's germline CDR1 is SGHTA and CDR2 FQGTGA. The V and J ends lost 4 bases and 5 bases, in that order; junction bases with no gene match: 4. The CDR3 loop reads CASSSLAGNNEQFF. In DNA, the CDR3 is TGTGCCAGCAGCTCCCTAGCGGGCAACAATGAGCAGTTCTTC.

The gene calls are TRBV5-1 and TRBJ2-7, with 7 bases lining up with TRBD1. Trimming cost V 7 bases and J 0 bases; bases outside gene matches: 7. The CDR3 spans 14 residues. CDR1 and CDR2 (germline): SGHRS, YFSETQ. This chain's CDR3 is CASRQGPSSYEQYF. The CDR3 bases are TGCGCCAGCCGACAGGGTCCGAGCTCCTACGAGCAGTACTTC.

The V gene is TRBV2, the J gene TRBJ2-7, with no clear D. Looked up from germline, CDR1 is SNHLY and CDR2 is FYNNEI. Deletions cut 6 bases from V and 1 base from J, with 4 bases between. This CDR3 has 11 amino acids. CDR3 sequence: CASRTSYEQYF. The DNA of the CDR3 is TGTGCCAGCAGAACTTCCTACGAGCAGTACTTC.

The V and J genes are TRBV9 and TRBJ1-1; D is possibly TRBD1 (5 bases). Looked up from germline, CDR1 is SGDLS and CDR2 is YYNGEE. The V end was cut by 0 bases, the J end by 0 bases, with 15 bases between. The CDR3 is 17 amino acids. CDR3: CASSVDPGGGMNTEAFF. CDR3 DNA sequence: TGTGCCAGCAGCGTAGATCCAGGCGGGGGAATGAACACTGAAGCTTTCTTT.

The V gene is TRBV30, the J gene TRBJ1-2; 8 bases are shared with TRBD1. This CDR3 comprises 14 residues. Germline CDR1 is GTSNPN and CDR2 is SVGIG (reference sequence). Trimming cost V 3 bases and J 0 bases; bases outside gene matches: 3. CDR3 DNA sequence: TGTGCCTGGAGCCGGACAGGGACTAACTATGGCTACACCTTC. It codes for CAWSRTGTNYGYTF.

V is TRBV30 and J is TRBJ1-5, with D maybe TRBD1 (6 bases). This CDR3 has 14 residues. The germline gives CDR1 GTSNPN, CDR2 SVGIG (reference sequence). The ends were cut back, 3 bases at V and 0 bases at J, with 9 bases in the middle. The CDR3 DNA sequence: TGTGCCTGGAGCGCGGACAGTAGCAATCAGCCCCAGCATTTT. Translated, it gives CAWSADSSNQPQHF. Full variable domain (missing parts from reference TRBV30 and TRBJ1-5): SQTIHQWPATLVQPVGSPLSLECTVEGTSNPNLYWYRQAAGRGLQLLFYSVGIGQISSEVPQNLSASRPQDRQFILSSKKLLLSDSGFYLCAWSADSSNQPQHFGDGTRLSIL.

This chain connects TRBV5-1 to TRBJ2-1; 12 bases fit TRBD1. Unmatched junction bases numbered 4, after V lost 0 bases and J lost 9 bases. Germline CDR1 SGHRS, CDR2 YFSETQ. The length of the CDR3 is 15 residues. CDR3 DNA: TGCGCCAGCAGCTTGGAAGGGACAGGGGGCGGTGAGCAGTTCTTC. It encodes CASSLEGTGGGEQFF.

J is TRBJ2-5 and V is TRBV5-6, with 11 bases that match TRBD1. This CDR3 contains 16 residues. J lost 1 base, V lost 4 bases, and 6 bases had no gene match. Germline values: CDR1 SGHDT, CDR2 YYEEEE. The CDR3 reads CASSRTGGDAQETQYF. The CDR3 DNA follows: TGTGCCAGCAGCCGGACAGGGGGCGACGCCCAAGAGACCCAGTACTTC.

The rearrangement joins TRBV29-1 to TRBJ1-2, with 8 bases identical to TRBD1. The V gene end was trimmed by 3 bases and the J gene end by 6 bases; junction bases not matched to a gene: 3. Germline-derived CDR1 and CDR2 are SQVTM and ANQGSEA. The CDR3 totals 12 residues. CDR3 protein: CSVDRTGNGYTF. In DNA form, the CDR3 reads TGCAGCGTTGATAGGACAGGGAATGGCTACACCTTC.

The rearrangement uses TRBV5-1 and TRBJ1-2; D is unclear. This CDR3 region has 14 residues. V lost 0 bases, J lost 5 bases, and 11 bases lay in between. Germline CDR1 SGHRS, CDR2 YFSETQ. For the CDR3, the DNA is TGCGCCAGCAGCTTGGAGACGGGAGCGTATGGCTACACCTTC. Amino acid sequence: CASSLETGAYGYTF.

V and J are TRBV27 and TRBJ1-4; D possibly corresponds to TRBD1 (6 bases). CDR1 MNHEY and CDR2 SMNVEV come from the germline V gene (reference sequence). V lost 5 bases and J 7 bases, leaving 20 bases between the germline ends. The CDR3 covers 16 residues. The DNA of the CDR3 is TGTGCCAGCAGTCCTGGGTGGGGGACACAGAGTGAAAAACTGTTTTTT. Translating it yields CASSPGWGTQSEKLFF.

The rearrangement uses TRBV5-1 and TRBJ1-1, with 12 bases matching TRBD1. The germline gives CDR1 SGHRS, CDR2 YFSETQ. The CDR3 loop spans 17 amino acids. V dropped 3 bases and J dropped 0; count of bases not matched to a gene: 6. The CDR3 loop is CASSSPGTGGLNTEAFF. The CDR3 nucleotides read TGCGCCAGCAGCTCCCCAGGGACAGGGGGCTTGAACACTGAAGCTTTCTTT.

In DNA form, the CDR3 reads TGTGCCAGCAGCTTAAGGGGGCGAGAACAGCCCCAGCATTTT. The encoded protein is CASSLRGREQPQHF. The chain links TRBV2 to TRBJ1-5; 7 bases are a match to TRBD1. The CDR3 contains 14 residues. Trimming at V came to 6 bases and at J to 7 bases, leaving 9 bases not matched to a gene. Germline V gene sequence: CDR1 SNHLY, CDR2 FYNNEI.

The CDR3 bases are TGTGCCAGCAGCTTGGAGGGGGGGTTTGGCCATGGCTACACCTTC. It yields the protein CASSLEGGFGHGYTF. This chain links TRBV5-6 with TRBJ1-2, with D maybe TRBD1 (6 bases). Germline V gene sequence: CDR1 SGHDT, CDR2 YYEEEE. Trimming left V 0 bases short and J 6 bases short, with 15 bases between. The CDR3 has 15 amino acids.

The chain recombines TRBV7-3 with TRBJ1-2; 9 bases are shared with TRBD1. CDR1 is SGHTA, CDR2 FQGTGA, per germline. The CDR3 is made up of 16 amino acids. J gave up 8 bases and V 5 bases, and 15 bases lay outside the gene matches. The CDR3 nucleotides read TGTGCCAGCAGCCAAGGCGGACAGGGGAAGCTGGACGGCTACACCTTC. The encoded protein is CASSQGGQGKLDGYTF.

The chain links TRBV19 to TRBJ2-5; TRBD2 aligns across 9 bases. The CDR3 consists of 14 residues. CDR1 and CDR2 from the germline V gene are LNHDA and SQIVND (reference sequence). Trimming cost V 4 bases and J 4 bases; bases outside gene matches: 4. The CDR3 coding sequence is TGTGCCAGTAGTAGCGGGGGGGTAGGAGAGACCCAGTACTTC. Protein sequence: CASSSGGVGETQYF.

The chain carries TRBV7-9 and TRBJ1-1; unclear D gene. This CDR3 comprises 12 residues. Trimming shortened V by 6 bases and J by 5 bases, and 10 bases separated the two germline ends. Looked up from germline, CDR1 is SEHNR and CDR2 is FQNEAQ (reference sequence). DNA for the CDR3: TGTGCCAGCAGTAAGGAGAAAACTGAAGCTTTCTTT. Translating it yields CASSKEKTEAFF.

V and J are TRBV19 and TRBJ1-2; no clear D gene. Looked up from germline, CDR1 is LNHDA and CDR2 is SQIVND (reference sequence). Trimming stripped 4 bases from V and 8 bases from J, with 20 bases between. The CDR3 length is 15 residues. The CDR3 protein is CASSRQESASGGYTF. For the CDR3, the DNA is TGTGCCAGTAGTAGGCAGGAGAGTGCCTCGGGGGGCTACACCTTC.

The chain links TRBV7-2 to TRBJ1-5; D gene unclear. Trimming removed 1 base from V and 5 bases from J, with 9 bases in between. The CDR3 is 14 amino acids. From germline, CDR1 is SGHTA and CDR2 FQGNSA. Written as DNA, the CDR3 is TGTGCCAGCAGCTTAGAGCACCGGGATCAGCCCCAGCATTTT. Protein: CASSLEHRDQPQHF.

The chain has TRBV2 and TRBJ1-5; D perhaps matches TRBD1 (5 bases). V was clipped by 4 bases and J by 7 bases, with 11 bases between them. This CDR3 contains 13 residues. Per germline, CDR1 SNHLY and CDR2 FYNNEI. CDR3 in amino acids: CASSVGGDQPQHF. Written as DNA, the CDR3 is TGTGCCAGCAGTGTTGGCGGGGACCAGCCCCAGCATTTT.